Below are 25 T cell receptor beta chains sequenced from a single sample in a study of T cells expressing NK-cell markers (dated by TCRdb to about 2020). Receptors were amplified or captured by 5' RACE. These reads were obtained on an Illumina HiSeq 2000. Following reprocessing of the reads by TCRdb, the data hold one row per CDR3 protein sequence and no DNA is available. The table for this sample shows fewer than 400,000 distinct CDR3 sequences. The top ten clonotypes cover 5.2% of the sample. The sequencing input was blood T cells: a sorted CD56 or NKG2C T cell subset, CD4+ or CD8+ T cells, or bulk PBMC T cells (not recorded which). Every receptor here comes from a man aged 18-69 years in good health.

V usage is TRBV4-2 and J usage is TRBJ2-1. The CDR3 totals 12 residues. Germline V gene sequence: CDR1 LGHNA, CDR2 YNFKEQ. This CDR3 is CASSRLDNEQFF.

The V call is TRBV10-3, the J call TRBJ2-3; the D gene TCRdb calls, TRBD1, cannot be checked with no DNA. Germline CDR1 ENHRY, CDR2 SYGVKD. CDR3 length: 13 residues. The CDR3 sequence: CAISEGAADTQYF.

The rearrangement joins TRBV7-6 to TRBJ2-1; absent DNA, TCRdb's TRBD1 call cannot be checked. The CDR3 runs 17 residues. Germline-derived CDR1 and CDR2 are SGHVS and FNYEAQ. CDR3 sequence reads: CASPVTRNLFLYNEQFF.

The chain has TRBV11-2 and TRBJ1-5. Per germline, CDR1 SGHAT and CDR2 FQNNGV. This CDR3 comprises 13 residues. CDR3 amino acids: CASSPSGNQPQHF.

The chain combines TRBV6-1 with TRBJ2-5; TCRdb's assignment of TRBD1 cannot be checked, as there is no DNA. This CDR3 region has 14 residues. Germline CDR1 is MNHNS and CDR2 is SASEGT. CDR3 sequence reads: CASSRQGAWETQYF.

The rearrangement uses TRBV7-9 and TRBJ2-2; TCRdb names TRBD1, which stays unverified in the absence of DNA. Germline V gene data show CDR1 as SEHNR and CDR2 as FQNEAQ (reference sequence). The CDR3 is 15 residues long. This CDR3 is CASSPDRGRHGELFF.

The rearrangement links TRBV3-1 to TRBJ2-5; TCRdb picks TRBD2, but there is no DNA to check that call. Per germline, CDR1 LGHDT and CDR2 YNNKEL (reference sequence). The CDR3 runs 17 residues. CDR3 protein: CASSQEIVVSGGETQYF.

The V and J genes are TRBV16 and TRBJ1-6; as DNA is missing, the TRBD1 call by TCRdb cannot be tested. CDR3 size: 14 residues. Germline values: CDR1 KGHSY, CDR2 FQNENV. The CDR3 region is CASSQLSDSAPLHF.

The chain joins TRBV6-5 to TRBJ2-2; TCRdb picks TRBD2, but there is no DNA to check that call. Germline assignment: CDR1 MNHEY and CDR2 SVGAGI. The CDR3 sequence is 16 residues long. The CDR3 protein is CASSYSFSGATGELFF.

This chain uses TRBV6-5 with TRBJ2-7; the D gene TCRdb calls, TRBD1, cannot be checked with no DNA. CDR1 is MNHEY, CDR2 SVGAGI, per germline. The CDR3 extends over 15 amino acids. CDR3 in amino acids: CASSYRGQGVYEQYF.

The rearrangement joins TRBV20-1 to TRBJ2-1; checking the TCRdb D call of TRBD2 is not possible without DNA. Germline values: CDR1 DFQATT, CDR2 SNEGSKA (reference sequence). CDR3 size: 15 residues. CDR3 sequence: CSASASGGARHEQFF.

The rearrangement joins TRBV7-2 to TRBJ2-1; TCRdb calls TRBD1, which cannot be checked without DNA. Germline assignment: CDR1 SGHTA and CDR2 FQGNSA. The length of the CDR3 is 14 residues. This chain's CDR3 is CASSLEATGFHQFF.

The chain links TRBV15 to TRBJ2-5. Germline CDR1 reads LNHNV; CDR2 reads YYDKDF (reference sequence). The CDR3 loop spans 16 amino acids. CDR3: CATSKSYYGEQETQYF.

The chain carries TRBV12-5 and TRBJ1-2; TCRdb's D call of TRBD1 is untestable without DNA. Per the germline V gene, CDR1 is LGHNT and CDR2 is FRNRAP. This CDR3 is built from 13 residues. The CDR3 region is CASGTWGLDGYTF.

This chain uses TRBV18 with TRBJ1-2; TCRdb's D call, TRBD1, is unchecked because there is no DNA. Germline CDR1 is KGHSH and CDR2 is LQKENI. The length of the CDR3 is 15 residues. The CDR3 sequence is CASSPQGTGENGYTF.

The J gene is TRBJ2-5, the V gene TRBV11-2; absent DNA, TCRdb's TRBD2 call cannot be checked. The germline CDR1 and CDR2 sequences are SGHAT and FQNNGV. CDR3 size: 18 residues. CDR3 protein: CASGKGGTSKGSQETQYF.

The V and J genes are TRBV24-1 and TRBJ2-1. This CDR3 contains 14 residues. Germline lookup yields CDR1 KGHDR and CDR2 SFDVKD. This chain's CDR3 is CATSGVPSYNEQFF.

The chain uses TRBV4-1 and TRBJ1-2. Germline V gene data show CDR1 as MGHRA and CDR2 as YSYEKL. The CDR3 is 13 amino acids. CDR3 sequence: CASSYTGALGYTF.

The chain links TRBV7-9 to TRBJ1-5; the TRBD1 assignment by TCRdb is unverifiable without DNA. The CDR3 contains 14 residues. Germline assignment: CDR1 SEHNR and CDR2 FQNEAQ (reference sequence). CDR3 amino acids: CASSLKGVNQPQHF.

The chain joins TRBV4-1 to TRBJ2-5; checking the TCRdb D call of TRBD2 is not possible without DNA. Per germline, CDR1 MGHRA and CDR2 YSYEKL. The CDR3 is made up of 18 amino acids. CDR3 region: CASSQDHTSGGPQETQYF.

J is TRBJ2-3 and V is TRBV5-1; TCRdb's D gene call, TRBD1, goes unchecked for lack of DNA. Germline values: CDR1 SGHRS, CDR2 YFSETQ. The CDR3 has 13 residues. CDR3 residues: CASKGQLTDTQYF.

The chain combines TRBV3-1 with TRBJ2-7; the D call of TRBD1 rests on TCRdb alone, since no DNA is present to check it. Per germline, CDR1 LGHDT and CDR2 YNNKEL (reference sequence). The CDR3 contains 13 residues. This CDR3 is CASSQGGGFEQYF.

CDR3 loop: CASSLPGGLATQYF. The V gene is TRBV5-1, the J gene TRBJ2-3; the TCRdb D gene call, TRBD1, has no DNA to confirm it. Germline V gene data show CDR1 as SGHRS and CDR2 as YFSETQ. This CDR3 is 14 amino acids long.

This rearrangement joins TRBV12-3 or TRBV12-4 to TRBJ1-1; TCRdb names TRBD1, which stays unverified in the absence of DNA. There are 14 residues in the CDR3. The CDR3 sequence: CASSLQNSGTEAFF.

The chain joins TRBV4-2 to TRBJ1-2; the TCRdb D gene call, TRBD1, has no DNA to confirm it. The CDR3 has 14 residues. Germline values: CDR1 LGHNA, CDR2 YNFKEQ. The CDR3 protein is CASSRGQLNYGYTF.